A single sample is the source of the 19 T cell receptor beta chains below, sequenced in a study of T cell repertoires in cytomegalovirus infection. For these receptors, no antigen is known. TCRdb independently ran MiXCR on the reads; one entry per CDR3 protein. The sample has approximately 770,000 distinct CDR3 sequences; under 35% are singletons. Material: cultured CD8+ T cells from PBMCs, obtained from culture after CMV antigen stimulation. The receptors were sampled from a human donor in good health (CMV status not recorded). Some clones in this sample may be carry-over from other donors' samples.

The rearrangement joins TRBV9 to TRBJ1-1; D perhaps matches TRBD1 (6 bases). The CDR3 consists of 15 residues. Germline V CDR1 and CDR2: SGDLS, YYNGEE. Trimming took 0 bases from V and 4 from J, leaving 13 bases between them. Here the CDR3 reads CASSVGPEGGTEAFF. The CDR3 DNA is TGTGCCAGCAGCGTAGGACCCGAGGGGGGCACTGAAGCTTTCTTT.

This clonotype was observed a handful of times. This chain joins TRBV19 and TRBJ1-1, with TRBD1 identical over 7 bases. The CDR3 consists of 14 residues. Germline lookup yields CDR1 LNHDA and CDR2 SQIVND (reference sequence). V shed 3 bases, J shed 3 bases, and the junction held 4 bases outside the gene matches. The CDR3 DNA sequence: TGTGCCAGTAGTATCAACAGGGGATACACTGAAGCTTTCTTT. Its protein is CASSINRGYTEAFF.

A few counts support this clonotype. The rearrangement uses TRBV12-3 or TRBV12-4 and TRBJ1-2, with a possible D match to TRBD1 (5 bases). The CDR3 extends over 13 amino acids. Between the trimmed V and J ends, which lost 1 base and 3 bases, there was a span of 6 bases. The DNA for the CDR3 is TGTGCCAGCAGTTTAGAGACAGACTATGGCTACACCTTC. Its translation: CASSLETDYGYTF.

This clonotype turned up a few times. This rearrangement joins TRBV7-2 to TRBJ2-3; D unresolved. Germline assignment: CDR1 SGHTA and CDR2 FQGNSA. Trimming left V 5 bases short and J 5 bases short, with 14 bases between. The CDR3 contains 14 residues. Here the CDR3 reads CASSLKKLIDTQYF. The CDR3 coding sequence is TGTGCCAGCAGCCTCAAAAAATTAATAGATACGCAGTATTTT.

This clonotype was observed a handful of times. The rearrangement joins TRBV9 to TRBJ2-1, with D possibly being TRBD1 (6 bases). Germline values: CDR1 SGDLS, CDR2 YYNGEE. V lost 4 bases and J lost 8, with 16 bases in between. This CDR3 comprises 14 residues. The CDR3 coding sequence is TGTGCCAGCAGCCCCCGGACAGATTTTCATGAGCAGTTCTTC. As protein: CASSPRTDFHEQFF.

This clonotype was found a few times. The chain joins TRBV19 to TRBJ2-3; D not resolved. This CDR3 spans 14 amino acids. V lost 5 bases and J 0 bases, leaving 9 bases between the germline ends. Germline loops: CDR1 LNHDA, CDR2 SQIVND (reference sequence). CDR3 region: CASSFRVSTDTQYF. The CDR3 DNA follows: TGTGCCAGTAGTTTCCGGGTGAGCACAGATACGCAGTATTTT.

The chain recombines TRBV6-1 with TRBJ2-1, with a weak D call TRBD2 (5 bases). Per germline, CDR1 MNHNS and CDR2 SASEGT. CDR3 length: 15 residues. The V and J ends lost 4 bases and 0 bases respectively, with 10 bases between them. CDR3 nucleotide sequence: TGTGCCAGCAGTGGGGTCGGGGACTCCTACAATGAGCAGTTCTTC. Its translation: CASSGVGDSYNEQFF.

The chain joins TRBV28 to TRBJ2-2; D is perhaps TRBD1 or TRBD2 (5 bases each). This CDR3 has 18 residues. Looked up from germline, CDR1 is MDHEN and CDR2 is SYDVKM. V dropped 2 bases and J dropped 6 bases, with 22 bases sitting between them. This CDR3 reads CASSLLVGDLAPSGELFF. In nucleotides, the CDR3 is TGTGCCAGCAGTTTACTGGTAGGGGACCTAGCACCGTCCGGGGAGCTGTTTTTT. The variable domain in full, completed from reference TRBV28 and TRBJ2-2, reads DVKVTQSSRYLVKRTGEKVFLECVQDMDHENMFWYRQDPGLGLRLIYFSYDVKMKEKGDIPEGYSVSREKKERFSLILESASTNQTSMYLCASSLLVGDLAPSGELFFGEGSRLTVL.

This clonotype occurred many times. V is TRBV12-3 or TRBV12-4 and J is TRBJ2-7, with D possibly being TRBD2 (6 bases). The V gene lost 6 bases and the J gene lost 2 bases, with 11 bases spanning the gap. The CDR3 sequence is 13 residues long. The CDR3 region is CASRQGGAYEQYF. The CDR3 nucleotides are TGTGCCAGCAGGCAGGGAGGAGCCTACGAGCAGTACTTC.

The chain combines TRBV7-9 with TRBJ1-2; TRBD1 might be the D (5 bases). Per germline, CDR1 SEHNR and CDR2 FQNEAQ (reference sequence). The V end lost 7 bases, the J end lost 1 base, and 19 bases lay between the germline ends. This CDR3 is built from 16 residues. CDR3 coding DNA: TGTGCCAGCACCCCGGACATTTCGGGGGGTAACTATGGCTACACCTTC. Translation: CASTPDISGGNYGYTF.

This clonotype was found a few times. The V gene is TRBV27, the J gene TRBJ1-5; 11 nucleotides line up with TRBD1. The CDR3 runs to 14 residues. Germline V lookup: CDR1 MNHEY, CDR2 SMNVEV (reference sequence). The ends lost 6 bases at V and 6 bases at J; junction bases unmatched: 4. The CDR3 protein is CASRFGTGGQPQHF. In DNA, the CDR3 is TGTGCCAGCAGGTTCGGGACAGGGGGTCAGCCCCAGCATTTT.

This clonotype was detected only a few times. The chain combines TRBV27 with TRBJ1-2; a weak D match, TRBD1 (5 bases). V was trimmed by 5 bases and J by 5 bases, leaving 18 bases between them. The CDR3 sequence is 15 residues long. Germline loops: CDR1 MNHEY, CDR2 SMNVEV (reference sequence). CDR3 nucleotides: TGTGCCAGCAGTGATCGCAGGGAGGTATATTATGGCTACACCTTC. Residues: CASSDRREVYYGYTF.

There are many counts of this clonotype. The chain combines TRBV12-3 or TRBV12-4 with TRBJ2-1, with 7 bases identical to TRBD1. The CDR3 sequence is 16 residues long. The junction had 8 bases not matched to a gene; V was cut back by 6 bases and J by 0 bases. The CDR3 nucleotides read TGTGCCAGCAGCTGGAACAGGGGCAGCTCCTACAATGAGCAGTTCTTC. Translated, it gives CASSWNRGSSYNEQFF.

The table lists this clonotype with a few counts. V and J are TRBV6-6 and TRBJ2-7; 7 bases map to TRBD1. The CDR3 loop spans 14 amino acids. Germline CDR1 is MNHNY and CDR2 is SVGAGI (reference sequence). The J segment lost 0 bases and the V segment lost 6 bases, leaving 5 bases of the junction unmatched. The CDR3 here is CASREQGYSYEQYV. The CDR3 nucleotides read TGTGCCAGCAGAGAACAGGGGTACTCCTACGAGCAGTACGTC.

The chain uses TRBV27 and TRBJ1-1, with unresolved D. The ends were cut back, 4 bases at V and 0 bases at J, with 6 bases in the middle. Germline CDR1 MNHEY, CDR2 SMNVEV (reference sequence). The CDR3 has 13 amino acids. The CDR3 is CASSWQLNTEAFF. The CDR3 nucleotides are TGTGCCAGCAGTTGGCAGCTGAACACTGAAGCTTTCTTT.

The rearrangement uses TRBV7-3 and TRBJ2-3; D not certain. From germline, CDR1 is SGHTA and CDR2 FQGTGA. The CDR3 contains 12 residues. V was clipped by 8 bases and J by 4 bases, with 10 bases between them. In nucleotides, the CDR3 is TGTGCCAGCCGCCAAGGACCAGATACGCAGTATTTT. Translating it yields CASRQGPDTQYF.

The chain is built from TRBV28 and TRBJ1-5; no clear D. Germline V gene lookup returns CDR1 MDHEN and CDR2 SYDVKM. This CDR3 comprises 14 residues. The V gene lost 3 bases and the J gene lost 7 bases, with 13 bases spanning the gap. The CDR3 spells CASSFGVTGQPQHF. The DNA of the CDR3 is TGTGCCAGCAGTTTTGGGGTTACCGGGCAGCCCCAGCATTTT.

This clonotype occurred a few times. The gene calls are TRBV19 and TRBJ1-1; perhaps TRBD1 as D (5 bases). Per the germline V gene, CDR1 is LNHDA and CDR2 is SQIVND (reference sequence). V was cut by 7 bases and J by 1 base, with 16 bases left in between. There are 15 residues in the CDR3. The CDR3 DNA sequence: TGTGCCAGTACCGTGACGGGACTGACGAACACTGAAGCTTTCTTT. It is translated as CASTVTGLTNTEAFF.

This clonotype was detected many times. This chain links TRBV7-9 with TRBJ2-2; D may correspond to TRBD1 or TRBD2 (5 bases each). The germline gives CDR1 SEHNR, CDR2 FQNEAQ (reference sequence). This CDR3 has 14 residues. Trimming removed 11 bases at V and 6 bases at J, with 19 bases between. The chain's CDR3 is CAGWLGTKAGELFF. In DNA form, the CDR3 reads TGTGCCGGTTGGCTGGGGACGAAGGCCGGGGAGCTGTTTTTT.